Listed here is a single T cell receptor beta chain. The antigen remains undetermined. These data are taken from a study of cytomegalovirus exposure and HLA in healthy donors. Study conclusions and caveats: According to the study, 180 or so TCR beta chains were cytomegalovirus-associated. Most TCR sequences proved rare, with some public TCRs found in many donors.

The data were produced by immunoSEQ multiplex PCR, yet TCRdb's version contains in-frame clones alone and is incomplete. The sample records tens of thousands of clones, roughly 94% being singletons. The sequenced material came from PBMCs. This TCR came from a woman aged 18-29 years in good health and CMV-seronegative.

Written as DNA, the CDR3 is TGCGCCAGCAGCTCCGGGACTAGCGGGGTTACGACTTATTTCTTC. It codes for CASSSGTSGVTTYFF. This sequence joins TRBV5-1 and TRBJ2-1, with 13 bases fitting TRBD2. The germline gives CDR1 SGHRS, CDR2 YFSETQ. The V gene end was trimmed by 3 bases and the J gene end by 16 bases; junction bases not matched to a gene: 13. The CDR3 loop spans 15 amino acids.